The 22 T cell receptor beta chains in this list originate from one sample, sequenced in a study of T cells in Graves' hyperthyroidism and ophthalmopathy. The investigators amplified TCR beta CDR3 regions from RNA transcripts. The study used the HTBI primer set for a first-round RT-PCR of the TCR CDR3. In TCRdb, the multiplex PCR reads were re-called with MiXCR into one record per CDR3 protein. The sample has 380,000 or so distinct CDR3 sequences, approximately 13% seen once. Input material: blood. These TCRs come from a man under 40 with Graves' hyperthyroidism that later progressed to Graves' ophthalmopathy.

The sample holds many counts of this clonotype. The genes are TRBV5-5 and TRBJ1-5; D unresolved. The CDR3 runs to 14 residues. The V gene's germline CDR1 is SGHKS and CDR2 YYEKEE (reference sequence). The ends were cut back, 4 bases at V and 1 base at J, with 9 bases in the middle. CDR3 residues: CASSRGLSNQPQHF. DNA for the CDR3: TGTGCCAGCAGCCGAGGACTGAGCAATCAGCCCCAGCATTTT.

This clonotype was recorded at least ten times. The genes are TRBV28 and TRBJ2-7; D is ambiguous. Trimming stripped 7 bases from V and 9 bases from J, with 16 bases between. The CDR3 has 12 residues. Germline lookup yields CDR1 MDHEN and CDR2 SYDVKM. The CDR3 loop reads CASNGRRSRQYF. The CDR3 nucleotides are TGTGCCAGCAACGGACGGCGCAGCCGGCAGTACTTC.

This clonotype was counted between two and nine times. The rearrangement joins TRBV10-2 to TRBJ2-7, with a tentative D call TRBD1 (5 bases). Trimming removed 6 bases from V and 0 bases from J, with 9 bases in between. This CDR3 spans 13 amino acids. Germline lookup yields CDR1 WSHSY and CDR2 SAAADI. The DNA for the CDR3 is TGCGCCAGCAGCGCGACAGTCTCCTACGAGCAGTACTTC. This encodes CASSATVSYEQYF.

This clonotype has just a few counts. The chain carries TRBV18 and TRBJ1-5; D remains ambiguous. The CDR3 contains 14 residues. The ends were cut back, 2 bases at V and 7 bases at J, with 12 bases in the middle. Germline V gene data show CDR1 as KGHSH and CDR2 as LQKENI. CDR3 sequence: CASSPGNTKQPQHF. CDR3 bases: TGTGCCAGCTCACCAGGGAACACAAAACAGCCCCAGCATTTT.

In its sample, this clonotype was seen many times. This chain links TRBV20-1 with TRBJ1-5; D remains unclear. This CDR3 contains 12 residues. Germline V gene sequence: CDR1 DFQATT, CDR2 SNEGSKA (reference sequence). The V end was cut by 5 bases, the J end by 4 bases, with 9 bases between. CDR3 coding DNA: TGCAGTGCTCCGATCATAAATCAGCCCCAGCATTTT. This gives the protein CSAPIINQPQHF.

This rearrangement joins TRBV4-1 to TRBJ1-1, with unresolved D. The CDR3 has 21 residues. The V end was cut by 4 bases, the J end by 2 bases, with 32 bases between. Per the germline V gene, CDR1 is MGHRA and CDR2 is YSYEKL. The CDR3 bases are TGCGCCAGCAGCCCAGAAGTCAACGATGCTCTTACAATTGCTTACAACACTGAAGCTTTCTTT. Amino acids: CASSPEVNDALTIAYNTEAFF.

The chain recombines TRBV7-2 with TRBJ1-5; D is unclear. V lost 5 bases and J 13 bases, leaving 15 bases between the germline ends. CDR1 is SGHTA and CDR2 is FQGNSA in the germline V gene. The CDR3 length is 12 residues. This CDR3 is CASSPFGGLQHF. CDR3 DNA sequence: TGTGCCAGCAGCCCCTTCGGCGGTTTACAGCATTTT. The complete variable domain, with remaining parts taken from reference TRBV7-2 and TRBJ1-5, reads GAGVSQSPSNKVTEKGKDVELRCDPISGHTALYWYRQSLGQGLEFLIYFQGNSAPDKSGLPSDRFSAERTGGSVSTLTIQRTQQEDSAVYLCASSPFGGLQHFGDGTRLSIL.

This clonotype has at least ten counts. This rearrangement joins TRBV12-3 or TRBV12-4 to TRBJ1-5; TRBD1 matches at 9 bases. The CDR3 spans 14 residues. V gave up 6 bases and J gave up 5 bases; unmatched junction bases: 5. DNA for the CDR3: TGTGCCAGCAGCCCCACAGGGGGCTATCAGCCCCAGCATTTT. Translation gives CASSPTGGYQPQHF.

In the case of this clonotype: A read error may be the cause here, since a much bigger clone is one base away. This sequence joins TRBV7-9 and TRBJ2-5; D call uncertain. The CDR3 has 14 residues. CDR1 is SEHNR and CDR2 is FQNEAQ in the germline V gene (reference sequence). CDR3 DNA sequence: TGTGCCAGCAGCTTAGCCAGGATTCAAGAGACCCAGTGCTTC. Its protein product is CASSLARIQETQCF.

The chain is built from TRBV4-1 and TRBJ1-6; D gene ambiguous. CDR1 MGHRA and CDR2 YSYEKL come from the germline V gene. This CDR3 has 16 amino acids. V lost 3 bases, J lost 3 bases, and 12 bases lay in between. For the CDR3, the DNA is TGCGCCAGCAGCCAGGGGAGGCTCCTCTATAATTCACCCCTCCACTTT. It codes for CASSQGRLLYNSPLHF.

The chain links TRBV14 to TRBJ1-6; D might be TRBD1 (5 bases). Per the germline V gene, CDR1 is SGHDN and CDR2 is FVKESK. Trimming cost V 1 base and J 10 bases, with 17 bases left between them. This CDR3 has 16 amino acids. This CDR3 is CASSQGYAGKGSPLHF. CDR3 coding DNA: TGTGCCAGCAGCCAAGGATACGCAGGGAAAGGATCACCCCTCCACTTT.

Only a few counts were recorded for this clonotype. V is TRBV6-1 and J is TRBJ1-5; D call uncertain. V was clipped by 6 bases and J by 1 base, with 10 bases between them. The CDR3 is 14 residues long. The germline V gene has CDR1 MNHNS and CDR2 SASEGT. DNA of the CDR3: TGTGCCAGCAGCCGGGGAGAAAGCAATCAGCCCCAGCATTTT. Translating it yields CASSRGESNQPQHF.

This chain joins TRBV6-1 and TRBJ1-1, with a possible D match to TRBD1 (6 bases). This CDR3 comprises 14 residues. V was shortened by 7 bases and J by 1 base, with 13 bases between the two germline ends. Looked up from germline, CDR1 is MNHNS and CDR2 is SASEGT. The CDR3 sequence: CASTSGGGNTEAFF. The CDR3 DNA reads TGTGCCAGCACGTCGGGGGGCGGGAACACTGAAGCTTTCTTT.

This clonotype has at least ten counts. The J gene is TRBJ2-2, the V gene TRBV6-1; 13 positions match TRBD2. The CDR3 is made up of 16 amino acids. V lost 5 bases, J lost 7 bases, and 7 bases stayed unmatched. Germline V gene data show CDR1 as MNHNS and CDR2 as SASEGT. The DNA of the CDR3 is TGTGCCAGCAGTTATGTGACTAGCGGGGGGTTCGGGGAGCTGTTTTTT. It translates to CASSYVTSGGFGELFF.

This clonotype was counted many times. The chain has TRBV12-3 or TRBV12-4 and TRBJ1-2, with D perhaps matching TRBD1 (5 bases). Trimming left V 3 bases short and J 8 bases short, with 10 bases between. The CDR3 runs to 12 residues. The CDR3 DNA is TGTGCCAGCAGTTTCGGGGCCCCAGGCTACACCTTC. Translating gives CASSFGAPGYTF.

In this sample, this clonotype turned up many times. J is TRBJ2-1 and V is TRBV7-9; 7 positions match TRBD1. The V gene's germline CDR1 is SEHNR and CDR2 FQNEAQ (reference sequence). The CDR3 runs 17 residues. J gave up 5 bases and V 5 bases, and 15 bases lay outside the gene matches. The CDR3 protein is CASSAPPRDRADNEQFF. DNA of the CDR3: TGTGCCAGCAGCGCGCCCCCCCGTGACAGGGCTGACAATGAGCAGTTCTTC.

The chain has TRBV7-3 and TRBJ2-2; 7 bases align to TRBD1. Germline V lookup: CDR1 SGHTA, CDR2 FQGTGA. CDR3 length equals 16 residues. The trim removed 2 bases at V and 0 bases at J, leaving 3 bases unmatched. The CDR3 coding sequence is TGTGCCAGCAGCTTAGGGACAGCCGCGAACACCGGGGAGCTGTTTTTT. The encoded protein is CASSLGTAANTGELFF.

The chain employs TRBV24-1 and TRBJ1-1; possibly TRBD1 for D (5 bases). The V end was cut by 4 bases, the J end by 11 bases, with 13 bases between. The CDR3 totals 12 residues. Germline CDR1 and CDR2: KGHDR and SFDVKD. CDR3 sequence reads: CATSEWGREAFF. In DNA, the CDR3 is TGTGCCACCAGTGAGTGGGGCAGGGAGGCTTTCTTT.

The table lists this clonotype with many counts. CDR3 sequence: CASSPGGTGELFF. The CDR3 bases are TGTGCCAGCAGCCCGGGAGGCACCGGGGAGCTGTTTTTT. The chain couples TRBV7-8 to TRBJ2-2, with 7 bases fitting TRBD2. The CDR3 length is 13 residues. The junction had 1 base not matched to a gene; V was cut back by 5 bases and J by 4 bases. CDR1 is SGHVS and CDR2 is FQNEAQ in the germline V gene.

This clonotype was seen at least ten times. The chain recombines TRBV6-2 or TRBV6-3 with TRBJ2-7; D is uncertain. Germline V gene sequence: CDR1 MNHEY, CDR2 SVGEGT. V lost 0 bases to trimming and J lost 1 base, with 4 bases between them. The CDR3 runs 13 residues. The DNA of the CDR3 is TGTGCCAGCAGTTACTCAGAATCCTACGAGCAGTACTTC. Encoded protein: CASSYSESYEQYF.

This rearrangement joins TRBV25-1 to TRBJ1-4; 8 bases are shared with TRBD1. Per germline, CDR1 MGHDK and CDR2 SYGVNS. This CDR3 has 18 amino acids. Losses at the gene ends were 7 bases for V and 0 bases for J; bases not matched to a gene: 13. CDR3 in DNA: TGTGCCAGCACCCCTAGGACAGGGATTAGCGCAACTAATGAAAAACTGTTTTTT. Its protein product is CASTPRTGISATNEKLFF.

The chain combines TRBV12-3 or TRBV12-4 with TRBJ2-5, with a tentative D call TRBD2 (5 bases). Trimming left V 3 bases short and J 5 bases short, with 10 bases between. This CDR3 is built from 13 residues. The CDR3 region is CASSFGGIETQYF. CDR3 coding DNA: TGTGCCAGCAGTTTTGGAGGCATCGAGACCCAGTACTTC.